This is a list of T cell receptor beta chains from one sample in a study of CD8+ T cells in alopecia areata. Repertoires were generated with immunoSEQ multiplex PCR, while TCRdb's copy carries only in-frame clones and drops some. The sample has around 100,000 clones, about three fifths seen once; the top ten hold over 9%. The starting material was CD8+ T cells sorted from blood, obtained at week 24, from a patient treated with tofacitinib. The receptor set was obtained from a human donor with alopecia areata. The CDR3 runs from the conserved cysteine through the conserved F or W. D genes are given only for firm matches. A clone size is listed for some rows: how often the clone was seen (once, few, many), or a class if it is expanded.

V gene: TRBV6-5
D gene: -
CDR3 length: 12
clone size: -
J gene: TRBJ2-5
CDR3 protein: CASTGRQETQYF
CDR3 DNA: TGTGCCAGCACCGGCCGTCAAGAGACCCAGTACTTC

V gene: TRBV7-9
D gene: -
CDR3 length: 14
clone size: -
J gene: TRBJ2-2
CDR3 protein: CASSYQDNTGELFF
CDR3 DNA: TGTGCCAGCAGCTACCAGGACAACACCGGGGAGCTGTTTTTT

V gene: TRBV13
D gene: -
CDR3 length: 17
clone size: -
J gene: TRBJ2-7
CDR3 protein: CASSPWFFGTEPYEQYF
CDR3 DNA: TGTGCCAGCAGCCCCTGGTTCTTCGGGACGGAGCCCTACGAGCAGTACTTC

V gene: TRBV7-8
D gene: -
CDR3 length: 14
clone size: -
J gene: TRBJ2-5
CDR3 protein: CASSPGLPQETQYF
CDR3 DNA: TGTGCCAGCAGTCCCGGACTGCCTCAAGAGACCCAGTACTTC

V gene: TRBV7-8
D gene: -
CDR3 length: 16
clone size: -
J gene: TRBJ1-6
CDR3 protein: CASSLAGLRDNSPLHF
CDR3 DNA: TGTGCCAGCAGCTTAGCGGGTCTCAGGGATAATTCACCCCTCCACTTT

V gene: TRBV5-4
D gene: TRBD1
CDR3 length: 16
clone size: -
J gene: TRBJ2-5
CDR3 protein: CASSPGTGGYQETQYF
CDR3 DNA: TGTGCCAGCAGCCCCGGGACAGGAGGGTACCAAGAGACCCAGTACTTC

V gene: TRBV29-1
D gene: -
CDR3 length: 14
clone size: -
J gene: TRBJ2-1
CDR3 protein: CSLNRDWNYNEQFF
CDR3 DNA: TGCAGCTTGAACCGGGACTGGAACTACAATGAGCAGTTCTTC

V gene: TRBV15
D gene: -
CDR3 length: 15
clone size: -
J gene: TRBJ2-6
CDR3 protein: CATSSDSAGANVLTF
CDR3 DNA: TGTGCCACCAGCAGTGACAGCGCTGGGGCCAACGTCCTGACTTTC

V gene: TRBV5-5
D gene: -
CDR3 length: 13
clone size: -
J gene: TRBJ2-7
CDR3 protein: CASSLGQDYEQYF
CDR3 DNA: TGTGCCAGCAGCTTGGGGCAGGACTACGAGCAGTACTTC

V gene: TRBV7-8
D gene: -
CDR3 length: 14
clone size: few
J gene: TRBJ2-7
CDR3 protein: CASSFVLGSYEQYF
CDR3 DNA: TGTGCCAGCAGCTTCGTCTTGGGCTCCTACGAGCAGTACTTC

V gene: TRBV27
D gene: -
CDR3 length: 15
clone size: once
J gene: TRBJ1-3
CDR3 protein: CASKTGIDTANTIYF
CDR3 DNA: TGTGCCAGCAAAACGGGTATAGATACTGCAAACACCATATATTTT

V gene: TRBV30
D gene: -
CDR3 length: 11
clone size: -
J gene: TRBJ2-7
CDR3 protein: CAWSLTGEQYF
CDR3 DNA: TGTGCCTGGAGTCTAACCGGCGAGCAGTACTTC

V gene: TRBV5-4
D gene: -
CDR3 length: 12
clone size: -
J gene: TRBJ2-7
CDR3 protein: CASSSPGYEQYF
CDR3 DNA: TGTGCCAGCAGTTCCCCGGGCTACGAGCAGTACTTC